The 22 T cell receptor beta chains below were found in one sample sequenced in a study of CD8+ T cells in alopecia areata. The treatment: oral pan-JAK inhibitor, 5-10 mg twice daily. Following RNA extraction, reverse transcription yielded cDNA that acted as the sequencing template. Repertoires were generated with immunoSEQ multiplex PCR, while TCRdb's copy carries only in-frame clones and drops some. Among about 120,000 clones listed, about 60% were seen once. The material sequenced was CD8+ T cells sorted from blood, taken at week 24, from a patient treated with tofacitinib. These receptors all stem from a human donor with alopecia areata.

This clone has a single count. The chain uses TRBV27 and TRBJ2-7; 9 nucleotides align to TRBD2. Germline CDR1 reads MNHEY; CDR2 reads SMNVEV (reference sequence). This CDR3 has 14 amino acids. With 3 bases clipped from V and 7 bases from J, the junction kept 7 bases outside the gene matches. The CDR3 region is CASSFGGGAREQYF. CDR3 coding DNA: TGTGCCAGCAGTTTCGGCGGGGGGGCTAGGGAGCAGTACTTC.

The chain links TRBV27 to TRBJ1-6; D is undetermined. The V and J ends lost 2 bases and 0 bases respectively, with 5 bases between them. CDR1 and CDR2 from the germline V gene are MNHEY and SMNVEV (reference sequence). The CDR3 has 15 residues. CDR3 region: CASSLGSSYNSPLHF. CDR3 nucleotides: TGTGCCAGCAGTTTAGGGAGCTCCTATAATTCACCCCTCCACTTT.

This sequence joins TRBV29-1 and TRBJ2-7; D is perhaps TRBD2 (5 bases). V gave up 5 bases and J gave up 2 bases, with 19 bases separating them. Germline-derived CDR1 and CDR2 are SQVTM and ANQGSEA. The CDR3 loop spans 15 amino acids. CDR3 sequence: CSVTTGILTPYEQYF. For the CDR3, the DNA is TGCAGCGTTACTACCGGGATCCTTACTCCCTACGAGCAGTACTTC.

J is TRBJ2-2 and V is TRBV5-6; D unresolved. This CDR3 has 15 amino acids. Per the germline V gene, CDR1 is SGHDT and CDR2 is YYEEEE. Deletions cut 6 bases from V and 4 bases from J, with 16 bases between. The CDR3 sequence: CASTPWAESTGELFF. As DNA, the CDR3 is TGTGCCAGCACCCCGTGGGCAGAGAGCACCGGGGAGCTGTTTTTT.

The chain links TRBV4-2 to TRBJ1-3, with no clear D. V lost 7 bases to trimming and J lost 3 bases, with 19 bases between them. Germline loops: CDR1 LGHNA, CDR2 YNFKEQ. The CDR3 spans 16 residues. The CDR3 sequence: CASTTFPSGVGNTIYF. The CDR3 DNA reads TGTGCCAGCACCACGTTCCCGAGCGGGGTTGGAAACACCATATATTTT.

The genes are TRBV9 and TRBJ1-2; TRBD1 is a possible D gene (5 bases). There are 13 residues in the CDR3. The V gene's germline CDR1 is SGDLS and CDR2 YYNGEE. V was cut by 7 bases and J by 3 bases, with 13 bases left in between. As DNA, the CDR3 is TGTGCCAGCGGAGGGGTCTCGCACTATGGCTACACCTTC. Its translation is CASGGVSHYGYTF.

The chain links TRBV6-5 to TRBJ2-1; D call uncertain. Germline V CDR1 and CDR2: MNHEY, SVGAGI. The CDR3 has 11 residues. Deletions cut 4 bases from V and 6 bases from J, with 4 bases between. The CDR3 spells CASSSGNEQFF. Here the CDR3 DNA reads TGTGCCAGCAGTTCTGGCAATGAGCAGTTCTTC.

J is TRBJ1-4 and V is TRBV7-9, with D perhaps matching TRBD1 (6 bases). V lost 8 bases and J 7 bases, leaving 17 bases between the germline ends. Germline V gene lookup returns CDR1 SEHNR and CDR2 FQNEAQ (reference sequence). The CDR3 is 14 residues long. The chain's CDR3 is CASRPDSFSEKLFF. The CDR3 nucleotides read TGTGCCAGCCGACCGGACAGTTTCTCTGAAAAACTGTTTTTT.

The chain couples TRBV7-2 to TRBJ2-7; perhaps TRBD1 as D (5 bases). There are 14 residues in the CDR3. CDR1 is SGHTA and CDR2 is FQGNSA in the germline V gene. V lost 5 bases, J lost 6 bases, and 17 bases lay in between. The DNA for the CDR3 is TGTGCCAGCAGCCATGGACGGAAAGACAGCGAGCAGTACTTC. Amino acids: CASSHGRKDSEQYF.

This clone was observed a single time. The chain is built from TRBV10-3 and TRBJ2-2; D perhaps matches TRBD1 (6 bases). Trimming pared 10 bases from V and 0 bases from J, leaving 27 bases between. CDR3 length equals 19 residues. Germline CDR1 is ENHRY and CDR2 is SYGVKD. Written as DNA, the CDR3 is TGTGCCACCCAGGGGACAATAAATCTAAACGCCGCGAACACCGGGGAGCTGTTTTTT. It translates to CATQGTINLNAANTGELFF.

The chain couples TRBV7-6 to TRBJ2-7; a weak D match, TRBD2 (6 bases). Trimming stripped 1 base from V and 3 bases from J, with 19 bases between. This CDR3 has 17 residues. The germline V gene encodes CDR1 SGHVS and CDR2 FNYEAQ. The CDR3 DNA is TGTGCCAGCAGCTTAGATTCGCGGGGTGGCAGGATCTACGAGCAGTACTTC. Its translation: CASSLDSRGGRIYEQYF.

The chain uses TRBV7-9 and TRBJ1-1; D is ambiguous. Trimming shortened V by 4 bases and J by 0 bases, and 12 bases separated the two germline ends. The CDR3 runs to 15 residues. Germline V gene sequence: CDR1 SEHNR, CDR2 FQNEAQ (reference sequence). The CDR3 here is CASSYGEIMNTEAFF. The CDR3 DNA reads TGTGCCAGCAGCTACGGGGAAATCATGAACACTGAAGCTTTCTTT.

This clone occurred a few times. The chain has TRBV6-1 and TRBJ2-7; D is perhaps TRBD1 or TRBD2 (5 bases each). The CDR3 spans 14 residues. Germline V gene data show CDR1 as MNHNS and CDR2 as SASEGT. Trimming stripped 3 bases from V and 2 bases from J, with 11 bases between. The CDR3 DNA sequence: TGTGCCAGCAGTGATCAGGGAGCAGCCTACGAGCAGTACTTC. It translates to CASSDQGAAYEQYF.

This clone has just one count. This chain uses TRBV27 with TRBJ2-3; TRBD2 matches 10 bases. The length of the CDR3 is 16 residues. V lost 2 bases, J lost 5 bases, and 7 bases stayed unmatched. CDR1 and CDR2 from the germline V gene are MNHEY and SMNVEV (reference sequence). In DNA form, the CDR3 reads TGTGCCAGCAGTTTACTAGCGGGGGAACTGGGAGATACGCAGTATTTT. Translating gives CASSLLAGELGDTQYF.

In its sample, this clone was seen once. V is TRBV7-9 and J is TRBJ2-2; D may correspond to TRBD1 or TRBD2 (5 bases each). The CDR3 runs 16 residues. The germline V and J ends were trimmed by 8 bases and 1 base, with 17 bases remaining between them. From germline, CDR1 is SEHNR and CDR2 FQNEAQ (reference sequence). CDR3 sequence reads: CASRIISGQNTGELFF. In DNA form, the CDR3 reads TGTGCCAGCCGTATCATAAGCGGACAGAACACCGGGGAGCTGTTTTTT.

The sample holds a few counts of this clone. The CDR3 nucleotides are TGCGCCAGCAGCCAAGATGTTGTATCACCCCTCCACTTT. Translation: CASSQDVVSPLHF. The gene calls are TRBV4-1 and TRBJ1-6; D is ambiguous. CDR1 and CDR2 from the germline V gene are MGHRA and YSYEKL. The CDR3 has 13 amino acids. Trimming took off 0 bases at V and 10 bases at J, with 7 bases between the two ends.

The CDR3 protein is CASSLPTKGTPSTDTQYF. The CDR3, as DNA: TGTGCCAGCAGCTTACCGACAAAGGGGACTCCTAGCACAGATACGCAGTATTTT. The V call is TRBV7-8, the J call TRBJ2-3; the D gene is possibly TRBD2 (6 bases). This CDR3 has 18 amino acids. Trimming pared 2 bases from V and 0 bases from J, leaving 18 bases between. Germline values: CDR1 SGHVS, CDR2 FQNEAQ.

The rearrangement joins TRBV6-6 to TRBJ2-2, with 8 bases aligning to TRBD1. Germline V gene sequence: CDR1 MNHNY, CDR2 SVGAGI (reference sequence). V was clipped by 5 bases and J by 7 bases; unmatched bases: 6. CDR3 length equals 14 residues. The CDR3 DNA follows: TGTGCCAGCAGTAATCAGGGGGCTGTCGGGGAGCTGTTTTTT. This sequence encodes CASSNQGAVGELFF.

This rearrangement joins TRBV4-1 to TRBJ1-4; D unresolved. Germline V lookup: CDR1 MGHRA, CDR2 YSYEKL. Trimming took 3 bases from V and 8 from J, leaving 4 bases between them. The CDR3 covers 11 residues. The CDR3 here is CASSQREKLFF. In DNA form, the CDR3 reads TGCGCCAGCAGCCAGAGGGAAAAACTGTTTTTT.

There are a few counts of this clone. The chain links TRBV6-5 to TRBJ2-1; TRBD1 matches at 8 bases. CDR1 is MNHEY, CDR2 SVGAGI, per germline. The CDR3 covers 15 residues. Losses at the gene ends were 6 bases for V and 9 bases for J; bases not matched to a gene: 13. The CDR3 sequence is CASSPGQGALGEQFF. In DNA form, the CDR3 reads TGTGCCAGCAGCCCCGGGCAGGGGGCGCTCGGTGAGCAGTTCTTC.

The gene calls are TRBV14 and TRBJ2-1, with no clear D. The V gene lost 5 bases and the J gene lost 4 bases, with 6 bases spanning the gap. The CDR3 covers 12 residues. The germline V gene has CDR1 SGHDN and CDR2 FVKESK. CDR3 sequence: CASSFRYNEQFF. The CDR3 DNA sequence: TGTGCCAGCAGCTTTAGATACAATGAGCAGTTCTTC.

This clone was counted between two and nine times. V gene TRBV7-6 combines with J gene TRBJ1-6; D is unclear. Trimming removed 8 bases at V and 9 bases at J, with 14 bases between. CDR3 size: 13 residues. Germline-derived CDR1 and CDR2 are SGHVS and FNYEAQ. The CDR3: CASSEGEGSPLHF. CDR3 DNA sequence: TGTGCCAGCTCGGAGGGCGAAGGTTCACCCCTCCACTTT.